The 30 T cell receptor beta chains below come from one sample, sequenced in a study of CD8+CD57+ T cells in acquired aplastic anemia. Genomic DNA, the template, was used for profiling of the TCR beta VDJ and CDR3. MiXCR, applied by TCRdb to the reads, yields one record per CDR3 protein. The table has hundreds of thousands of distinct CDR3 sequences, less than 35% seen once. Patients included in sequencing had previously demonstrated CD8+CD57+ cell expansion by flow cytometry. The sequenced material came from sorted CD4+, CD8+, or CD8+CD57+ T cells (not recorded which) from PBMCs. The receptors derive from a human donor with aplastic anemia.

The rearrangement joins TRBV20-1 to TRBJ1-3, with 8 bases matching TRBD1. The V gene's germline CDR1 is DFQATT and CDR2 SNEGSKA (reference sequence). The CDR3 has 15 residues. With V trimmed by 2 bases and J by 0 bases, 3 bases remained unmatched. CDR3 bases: TGCAGTGCTAGAACGGGACAGGTCTCTGGAAACACCATATATTTT. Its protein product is CSARTGQVSGNTIYF.

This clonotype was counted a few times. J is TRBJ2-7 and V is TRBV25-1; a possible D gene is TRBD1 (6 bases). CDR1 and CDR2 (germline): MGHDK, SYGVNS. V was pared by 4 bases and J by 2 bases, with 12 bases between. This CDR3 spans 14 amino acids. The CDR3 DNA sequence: TGTGCCAGCAGTGTGGCAACAGGGCCCTACGAGCAGTACTTC. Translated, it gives CASSVATGPYEQYF.

For the CDR3, the DNA is TGTGCCAGCAGTCCAAGGGGTATTCAGCCCCAGCATTTT. It encodes CASSPRGIQPQHF. The genes are TRBV28 and TRBJ1-5; maybe TRBD1 (5 bases). The CDR3 extends over 13 amino acids. Trimming removed 5 bases at V and 6 bases at J, with 11 bases between. Looked up from germline, CDR1 is MDHEN and CDR2 is SYDVKM.

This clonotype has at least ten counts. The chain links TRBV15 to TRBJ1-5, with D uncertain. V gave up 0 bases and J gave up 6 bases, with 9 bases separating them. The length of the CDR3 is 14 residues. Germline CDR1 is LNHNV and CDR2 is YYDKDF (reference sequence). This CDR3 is CATSRDLGSQPQHF. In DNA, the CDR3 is TGTGCCACCAGCAGAGATCTGGGCAGTCAGCCCCAGCATTTT. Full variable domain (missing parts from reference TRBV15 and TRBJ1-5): DAMVIQNPRYQVTQFGKPVTLSCSQTLNHNVMYWYQQKSSQAPKLLFHYYDKDFNNEADTPDNFQSRRPNTSFCFLDIRSPGLGDTAMYLCATSRDLGSQPQHFGDGTRLSIL.

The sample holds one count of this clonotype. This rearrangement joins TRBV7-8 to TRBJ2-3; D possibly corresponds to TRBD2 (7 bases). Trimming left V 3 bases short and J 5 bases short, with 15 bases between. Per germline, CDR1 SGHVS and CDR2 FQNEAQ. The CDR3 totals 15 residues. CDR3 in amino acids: CASSLGGAEGDTQYF. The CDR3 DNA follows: TGTGCCAGCAGCTTGGGGGGGGCTGAGGGAGATACGCAGTATTTT.

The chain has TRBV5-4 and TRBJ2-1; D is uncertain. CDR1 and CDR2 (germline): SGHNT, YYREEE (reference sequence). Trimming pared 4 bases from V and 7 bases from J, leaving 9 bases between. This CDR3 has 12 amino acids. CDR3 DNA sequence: TGTGCCAGCAGCCAGTTGGAAAATGAGCAGTTCTTC. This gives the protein CASSQLENEQFF.

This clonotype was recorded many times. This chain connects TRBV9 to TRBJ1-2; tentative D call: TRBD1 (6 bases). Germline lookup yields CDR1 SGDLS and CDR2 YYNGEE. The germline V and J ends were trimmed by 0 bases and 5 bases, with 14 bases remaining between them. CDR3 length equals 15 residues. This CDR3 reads CASSVEGRGAYGYTF. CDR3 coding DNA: TGTGCCAGCAGCGTAGAGGGCAGGGGAGCATATGGCTACACCTTC.

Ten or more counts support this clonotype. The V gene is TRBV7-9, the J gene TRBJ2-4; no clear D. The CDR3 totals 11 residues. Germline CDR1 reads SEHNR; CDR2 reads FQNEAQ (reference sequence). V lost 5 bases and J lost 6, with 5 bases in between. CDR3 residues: CASSLGNIQYF. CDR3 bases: TGTGCCAGCAGCCTCGGAAACATTCAGTACTTC.

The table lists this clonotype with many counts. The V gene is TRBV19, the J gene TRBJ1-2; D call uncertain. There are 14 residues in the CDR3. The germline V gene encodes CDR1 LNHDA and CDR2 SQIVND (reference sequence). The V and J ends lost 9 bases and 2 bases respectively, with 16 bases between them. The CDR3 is CASRAHKNNYGYTF. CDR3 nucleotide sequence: TGTGCCAGCCGTGCCCACAAGAACAACTATGGCTACACCTTC.

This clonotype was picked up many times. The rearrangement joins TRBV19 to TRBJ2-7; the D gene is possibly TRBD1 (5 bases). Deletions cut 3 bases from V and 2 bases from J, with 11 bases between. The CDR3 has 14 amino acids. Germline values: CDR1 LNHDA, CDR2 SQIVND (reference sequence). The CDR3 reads CASSIRDRTYEQYF. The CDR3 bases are TGTGCCAGTAGTATTCGTGACAGAACCTACGAGCAGTACTTC.

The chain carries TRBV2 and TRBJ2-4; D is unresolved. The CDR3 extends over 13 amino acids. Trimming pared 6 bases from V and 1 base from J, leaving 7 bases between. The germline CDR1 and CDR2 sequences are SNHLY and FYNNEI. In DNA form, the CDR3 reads TGTGCCAGCAGGGGTGGGGCCAAAAACATTCAGTACTTC. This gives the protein CASRGGAKNIQYF.

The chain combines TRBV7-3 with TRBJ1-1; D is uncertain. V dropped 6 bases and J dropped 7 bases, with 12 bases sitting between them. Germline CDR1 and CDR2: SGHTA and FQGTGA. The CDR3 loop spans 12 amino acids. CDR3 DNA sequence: TGTGCCAGCAGTCCCCCTAGGGTTGAAGCTTTCTTT. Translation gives CASSPPRVEAFF. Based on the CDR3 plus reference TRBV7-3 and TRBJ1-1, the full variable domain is GAGVSQTPSNKVTEKGKYVELRCDPISGHTALYWYRQSLGQGPEFLIYFQGTGAADDSGLPNDRFFAVRPEGSVSTLKIQRTERGDSAVYLCASSPPRVEAFFGQGTRLTVV.

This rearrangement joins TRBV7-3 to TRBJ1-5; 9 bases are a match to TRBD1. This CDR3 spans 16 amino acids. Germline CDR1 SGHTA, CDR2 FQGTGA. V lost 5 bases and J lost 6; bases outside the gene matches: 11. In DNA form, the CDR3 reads TGTGCCAGCAGCCTACCCGGGACAGGGTTGGTTCAGCCCCAGCATTTT. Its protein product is CASSLPGTGLVQPQHF. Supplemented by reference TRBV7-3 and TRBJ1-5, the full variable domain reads GAGVSQTPSNKVTEKGKYVELRCDPISGHTALYWYRQSLGQGPEFLIYFQGTGAADDSGLPNDRFFAVRPEGSVSTLKIQRTERGDSAVYLCASSLPGTGLVQPQHFGDGTRLSIL.

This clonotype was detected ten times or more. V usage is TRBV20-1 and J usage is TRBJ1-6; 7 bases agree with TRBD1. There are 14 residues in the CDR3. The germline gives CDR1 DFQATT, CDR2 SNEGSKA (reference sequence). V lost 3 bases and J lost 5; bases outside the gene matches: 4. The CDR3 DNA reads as TGCAGTGCTAGGGCACAGGGGAATAATTCACCCCTCCACTTT. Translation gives CSARAQGNNSPLHF.

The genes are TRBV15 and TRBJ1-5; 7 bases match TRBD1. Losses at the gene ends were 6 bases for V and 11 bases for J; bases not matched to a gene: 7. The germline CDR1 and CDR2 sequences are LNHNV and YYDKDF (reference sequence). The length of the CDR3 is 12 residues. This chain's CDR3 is CATRGGGISQHF. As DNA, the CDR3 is TGTGCCACCAGGGGAGGGGGCATTTCCCAGCATTTT.

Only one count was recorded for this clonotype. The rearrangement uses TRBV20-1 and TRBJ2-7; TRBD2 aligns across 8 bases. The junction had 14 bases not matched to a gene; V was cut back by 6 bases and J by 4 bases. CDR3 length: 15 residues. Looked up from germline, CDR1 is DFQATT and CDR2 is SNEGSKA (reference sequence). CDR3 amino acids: CSAFRTAGVGYEQYF. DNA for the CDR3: TGCAGTGCATTCCGGACAGCGGGAGTTGGGTACGAGCAGTACTTC.

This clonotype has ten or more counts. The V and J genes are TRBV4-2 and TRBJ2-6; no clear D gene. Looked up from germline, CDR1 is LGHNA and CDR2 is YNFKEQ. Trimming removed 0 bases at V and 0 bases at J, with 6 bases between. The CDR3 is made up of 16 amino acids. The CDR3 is CASSQDRGSGANVLTF. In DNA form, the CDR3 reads TGTGCCAGCAGCCAAGATCGCGGCTCTGGGGCCAACGTCCTGACTTTC.

In nucleotides, the CDR3 is TGCAGTGCTAGATCGGTGGGGGCGGGAAATGAGCAGTTCTTC. Amino acid sequence: CSARSVGAGNEQFF. J is TRBJ2-1 and V is TRBV20-1; D may match TRBD1 or TRBD2 (6 bases each). V dropped 2 bases and J dropped 7 bases, with 15 bases sitting between them. The CDR3 runs to 14 residues. The germline V gene has CDR1 DFQATT and CDR2 SNEGSKA (reference sequence).

The CDR3 region is CSARVSGMNTEAFF. CDR3 DNA sequence: TGCAGTGCTAGAGTATCGGGGATGAACACTGAAGCTTTCTTT. The gene calls are TRBV20-1 and TRBJ1-1; no clear D gene. The germline V and J ends were trimmed by 1 base and 0 bases, with 9 bases remaining between them. Germline V CDR1 and CDR2: DFQATT, SNEGSKA (reference sequence). The CDR3 loop spans 14 amino acids.

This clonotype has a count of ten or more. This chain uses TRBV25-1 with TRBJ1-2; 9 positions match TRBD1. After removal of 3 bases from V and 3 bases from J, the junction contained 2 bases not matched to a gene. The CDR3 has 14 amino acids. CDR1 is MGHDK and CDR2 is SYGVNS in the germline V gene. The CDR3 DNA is TGTGCCAGCAGTGAGGGACAGGGTGACTATGGCTACACCTTC. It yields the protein CASSEGQGDYGYTF.

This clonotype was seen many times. CDR3 sequence: CAGIREEVAFF. The CDR3 region has the DNA TGTGCCGGAATTCGTGAGGAAGTGGCTTTCTTT. V and J are TRBV7-9 and TRBJ1-1; D remains ambiguous. The V gene lost 11 bases and the J gene lost 11 bases, with 18 bases spanning the gap. Germline CDR1 SEHNR, CDR2 FQNEAQ (reference sequence). The CDR3 length is 11 residues.

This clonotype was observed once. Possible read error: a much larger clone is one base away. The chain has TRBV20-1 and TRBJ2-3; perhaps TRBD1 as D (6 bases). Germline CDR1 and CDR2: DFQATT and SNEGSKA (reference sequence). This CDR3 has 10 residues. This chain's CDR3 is CSAVTGTQYF. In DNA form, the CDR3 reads TGCAGTGCGGTGACAGGTACGCAGTATTTT.

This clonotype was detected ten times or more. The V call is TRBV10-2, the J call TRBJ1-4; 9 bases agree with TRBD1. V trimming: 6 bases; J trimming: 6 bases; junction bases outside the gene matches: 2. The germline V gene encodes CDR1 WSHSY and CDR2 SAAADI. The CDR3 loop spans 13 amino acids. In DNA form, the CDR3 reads TGCGCCAGCAGGGACAGGGGTTATGAAAAACTGTTTTTT. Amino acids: CASRDRGYEKLFF.

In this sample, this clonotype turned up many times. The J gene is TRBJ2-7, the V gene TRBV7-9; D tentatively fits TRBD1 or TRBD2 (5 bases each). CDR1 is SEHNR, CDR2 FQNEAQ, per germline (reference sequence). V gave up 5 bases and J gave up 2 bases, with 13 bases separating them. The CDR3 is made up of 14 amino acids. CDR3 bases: TGTGCCAGCAGCCCCGAGGGACGGACCTACGAGCAGTACTTC. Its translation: CASSPEGRTYEQYF.

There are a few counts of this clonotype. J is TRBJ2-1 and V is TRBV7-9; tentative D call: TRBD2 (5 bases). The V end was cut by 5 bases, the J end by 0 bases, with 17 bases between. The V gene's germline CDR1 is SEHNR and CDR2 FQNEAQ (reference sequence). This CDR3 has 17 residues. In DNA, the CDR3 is TGTGCCAGCAGCCCCTTTTCGCGGGCAAGCTCCTACAATGAGCAGTTCTTC. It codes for CASSPFSRASSYNEQFF.

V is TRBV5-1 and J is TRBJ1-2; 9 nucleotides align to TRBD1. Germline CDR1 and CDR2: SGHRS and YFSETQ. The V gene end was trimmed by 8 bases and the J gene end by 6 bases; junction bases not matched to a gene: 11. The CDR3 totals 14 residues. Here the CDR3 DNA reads TGCGCCAGTTCGGACAGGGGAGAAGGGGATGGCTACACCTTC. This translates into CASSDRGEGDGYTF.

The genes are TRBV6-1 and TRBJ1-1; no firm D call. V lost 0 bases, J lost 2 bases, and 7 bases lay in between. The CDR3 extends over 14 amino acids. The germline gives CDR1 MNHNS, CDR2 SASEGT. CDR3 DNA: TGTGCCAGCAGTGAAGCTACAGCCAACACTGAAGCTTTCTTT. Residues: CASSEATANTEAFF.

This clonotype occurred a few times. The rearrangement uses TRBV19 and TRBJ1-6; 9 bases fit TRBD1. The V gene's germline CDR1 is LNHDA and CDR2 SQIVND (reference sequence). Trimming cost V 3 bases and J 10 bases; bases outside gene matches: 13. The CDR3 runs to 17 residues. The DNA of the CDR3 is TGTGCCAGTAGTATCCCCCCGACAGGGGGGAAGGGATCACCCCTCCACTTT. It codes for CASSIPPTGGKGSPLHF.

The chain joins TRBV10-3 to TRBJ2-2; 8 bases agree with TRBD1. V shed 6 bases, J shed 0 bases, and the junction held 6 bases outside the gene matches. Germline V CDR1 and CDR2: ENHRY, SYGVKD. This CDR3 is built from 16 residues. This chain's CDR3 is CAISDPGGTNTGELFF. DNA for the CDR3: TGTGCCATCAGCGACCCAGGGGGCACGAACACCGGGGAGCTGTTTTTT.

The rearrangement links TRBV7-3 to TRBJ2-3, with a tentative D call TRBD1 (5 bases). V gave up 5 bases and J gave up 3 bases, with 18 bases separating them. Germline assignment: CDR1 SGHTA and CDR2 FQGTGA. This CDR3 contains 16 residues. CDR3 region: CASSPWGGTGTDTQYF. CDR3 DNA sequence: TGTGCCAGCAGCCCATGGGGCGGCACTGGTACAGATACGCAGTATTTT. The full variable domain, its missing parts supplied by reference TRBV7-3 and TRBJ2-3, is GAGVSQTPSNKVTEKGKYVELRCDPISGHTALYWYRQSLGQGPEFLIYFQGTGAADDSGLPNDRFFAVRPEGSVSTLKIQRTERGDSAVYLCASSPWGGTGTDTQYFGPGTRLTVL.